A single sample is the source of the 18 T cell receptor beta chains below, sequenced in a study of tumor-infiltrating lymphocytes in localized non-small cell lung cancer. Profiling relied on immunoSEQ multiplex PCR, and the TCRdb table lists in-frame clones only, not all of them. The table shows 20,000 to 30,000 clones, with just under 70% occurring only once. The specimen sequenced was lung tumor tissue. Receptor source: a human donor with non-small cell lung cancer.

V is TRBV7-2 and J is TRBJ2-7; no definite D call. Germline V CDR1 and CDR2: SGHTA, FQGNSA. CDR3 size: 14 residues. Trimming removed 1 base at V and 2 bases at J, with 9 bases between. DNA of the CDR3: TGTGCCAGCAGCTTAGGGAAGGGTGCCTACGAGCAGTACTTC. It yields the protein CASSLGKGAYEQYF. Looking up the rest from reference TRBV7-2 and TRBJ2-7 gives the full variable domain: GAGVSQSPSNKVTEKGKDVELRCDPISGHTALYWYRQSLGQGLEFLIYFQGNSAPDKSGLPSDRFSAERTGGSVSTLTIQRTQQEDSAVYLCASSLGKGAYEQYFGPGTRLTVT.

CDR3 amino acids: CASATGASGRISYF. The CDR3 bases are TGTGCCAGCGCCACTGGGGCTAGCGGGAGAATCAGTTACTTC. This rearrangement joins TRBV5-5 to TRBJ2-7, with 10 bases fitting TRBD2. V lost 7 bases to trimming and J lost 13 bases; unmatched junction nucleotides: 17. The germline V gene has CDR1 SGHKS and CDR2 YYEKEE (reference sequence). The CDR3 has 14 amino acids.

The rearrangement uses TRBV19 and TRBJ2-7; D gene ambiguous. Between the trimmed V and J ends, which lost 2 bases and 4 bases, there was a span of 15 bases. The CDR3 sequence is 15 residues long. Germline assignment: CDR1 LNHDA and CDR2 SQIVND (reference sequence). The CDR3: CASSISGDQGYEQYF. For the CDR3, the DNA is TGTGCCAGTAGTATATCGGGTGACCAAGGATACGAGCAGTACTTC.

V gene TRBV7-9 combines with J gene TRBJ2-7, with D maybe TRBD1 (6 bases). Trimming stripped 5 bases from V and 7 bases from J, with 30 bases between. The CDR3 is 18 amino acids. Per germline, CDR1 SEHNR and CDR2 FQNEAQ (reference sequence). The CDR3 bases are TGTGCCAGCAGCCCCGTCGGCAGGGGCCTACTTGGAGGTGGGGAGCAGTACTTC. Protein: CASSPVGRGLLGGGEQYF.

This clone was counted between two and nine times. The chain has TRBV28 and TRBJ2-6; D assignment may be TRBD1 or TRBD2 (5 bases each). This CDR3 contains 16 residues. The germline V gene has CDR1 MDHEN and CDR2 SYDVKM. V was pared by 4 bases and J by 2 bases, with 12 bases between. The CDR3: CASSSPGTAGANVLTF. The CDR3 region has the DNA TGTGCCAGCAGTTCGCCCGGGACGGCTGGGGCCAACGTCCTGACTTTC.

This chain joins TRBV19 and TRBJ2-6, with D possibly being TRBD2 (6 bases). Germline values: CDR1 LNHDA, CDR2 SQIVND (reference sequence). The CDR3 length is 16 residues. The germline V and J ends were trimmed by 5 bases and 0 bases, with 11 bases remaining between them. DNA of the CDR3: TGTGCCAGTAGTCCGGGGGTCCGCTCTGGGGCCAACGTCCTGACTTTC. Protein sequence: CASSPGVRSGANVLTF.

The chain uses TRBV27 and TRBJ1-2, with D tentatively TRBD1 (5 bases). V shed 2 bases and J shed 5 bases, with 9 bases lying between them. The CDR3 consists of 13 residues. Germline V gene lookup returns CDR1 MNHEY and CDR2 SMNVEV (reference sequence). CDR3 residues: CASSLGTGYGYTF. The CDR3, as DNA: TGTGCCAGCAGTTTAGGGACTGGGTATGGCTACACCTTC.

V usage is TRBV6-5 and J usage is TRBJ2-7; 8 bases are shared with TRBD2. Germline V lookup: CDR1 MNHEY, CDR2 SVGAGI. The CDR3 covers 14 residues. J was trimmed by 8 bases and V by 6 bases; bases with no gene match: 12. Written as DNA, the CDR3 is TGTGCCAGCAGCCAAAACGGGGGGGTGCGACAGCAGTACTTC. It yields the protein CASSQNGGVRQQYF.

The V and J genes are TRBV7-6 and TRBJ2-3, with no clear D. With 2 bases removed from V and 6 bases from J, the gap between germline ends came to 9 bases. CDR1 is SGHVS and CDR2 is FNYEAQ in the germline V gene. CDR3 length equals 13 residues. As DNA, the CDR3 is TGTGCCAGCAGCTTAACGGCGACGGATACGCAGTATTTT. Its protein is CASSLTATDTQYF.

The chain carries TRBV19 and TRBJ1-1; no reliable D call. The CDR3 spans 15 residues. Trimming took off 5 bases at V and 4 bases at J, with 17 bases between the two ends. Germline values: CDR1 LNHDA, CDR2 SQIVND (reference sequence). CDR3 nucleotides: TGTGCCAGTAGTCCCCTAGACGAAGAGGGCACTGAAGCTTTCTTT. Translated, it gives CASSPLDEEGTEAFF.

This chain links TRBV28 with TRBJ2-7; 8 nucleotides align to TRBD2. The length of the CDR3 is 16 residues. Germline V gene lookup returns CDR1 MDHEN and CDR2 SYDVKM. V gave up 5 bases and J gave up 4 bases; unmatched junction bases: 13. The CDR3 DNA reads as TGTGCCAGCAGTATTACCGGGGCGGGAGGCCTTTACGAGCAGTACTTC. Amino acid sequence: CASSITGAGGLYEQYF.

The V and J genes are TRBV11-2 and TRBJ2-3, with D maybe TRBD2 (7 bases). CDR3 length: 16 residues. Germline V gene lookup returns CDR1 SGHAT and CDR2 FQNNGV. V lost 3 bases and J lost 4, with 17 bases in between. CDR3 bases: TGTGCCAGCAGCTTCGTTTTCGGGGGGCGGTCAGATACGCAGTATTTT. Amino acid sequence: CASSFVFGGRSDTQYF.

The rearrangement uses TRBV19 and TRBJ1-1, with 11 bases identical to TRBD1. This CDR3 is 15 amino acids long. Germline V gene data show CDR1 as LNHDA and CDR2 as SQIVND (reference sequence). J was trimmed by 4 bases and V by 3 bases; bases with no gene match: 4. The CDR3 loop is CASSIIGTGGTEAFF. CDR3 in DNA: TGTGCCAGTAGTATTATAGGGACAGGGGGCACTGAAGCTTTCTTT.

This sequence joins TRBV2 and TRBJ2-6; D not resolved. Trimming took off 2 bases at V and 6 bases at J, with 14 bases between the two ends. Germline-derived CDR1 and CDR2 are SNHLY and FYNNEI. This CDR3 contains 16 residues. CDR3 region: CASSEFAGSSANVLTF. Written as DNA, the CDR3 is TGTGCCAGCAGTGAATTTGCCGGATCCTCGGCCAACGTCCTGACTTTC.

To note about this clone: Distinct nucleotide sequences in the sample also encode this CDR3. The genes are TRBV10-3 and TRBJ2-7; D gene ambiguous. Germline V gene data show CDR1 as ENHRY and CDR2 as SYGVKD. This CDR3 is built from 13 residues. V dropped 0 bases and J dropped 7 bases, with 10 bases sitting between them. This chain's CDR3 is CAISESMGPEQYF. CDR3 DNA: TGTGCCATCAGTGAGTCGATGGGTCCGGAGCAGTACTTC.

The chain has TRBV30 and TRBJ2-7; D possibly matches TRBD1 or TRBD2 (6 bases each). V was clipped by 0 bases and J by 1 base, with 10 bases between them. Germline values: CDR1 GTSNPN, CDR2 SVGIG (reference sequence). The CDR3 is made up of 14 amino acids. The CDR3 region is CAWSVGGTSYEQYF. CDR3 nucleotide sequence: TGTGCCTGGAGTGTAGGGGGGACGTCCTACGAGCAGTACTTC.

V usage is TRBV9 and J usage is TRBJ2-5, with TRBD2 identical over 9 bases. The CDR3 has 16 residues. The junction had 11 bases not matched to a gene; V was cut back by 4 bases and J by 4 bases. Germline CDR1 and CDR2: SGDLS and YYNGEE. This chain's CDR3 is CASSPQLAGMGETQYF. The CDR3 bases are TGTGCCAGCAGCCCCCAGCTAGCGGGAATGGGAGAGACCCAGTACTTC.

The CDR3 sequence: CASSSRTDTQYF. In DNA form, the CDR3 reads TGTGCCAGTAGTTCTAGGACAGATACGCAGTATTTT. V is TRBV19 and J is TRBJ2-3; no clear D gene. V lost 5 bases to trimming and J lost 3 bases, with 6 bases between them. This CDR3 has 12 amino acids. The V gene's germline CDR1 is LNHDA and CDR2 SQIVND (reference sequence).